Presented here are 22 T cell receptor beta chains from one specimen sequenced in a study of T-cell reconstitution after alpha-beta-depleted transplantation in children. Unique molecular identifiers were built into the TCRbeta library. TCRdb passed the PCR reads through MiXCR, listing each CDR3 protein once. The table has around 450,000 distinct CDR3 sequences, 10% to 13% seen once. The sample was PBMCs, taken before TCRalphabeta/CD19-depleted stem cell transplant. These receptors were obtained from a child between 2 and 9 years old with inherited bone marrow failure, due to receive a stem cell transplant.

As for this clonotype: Its ends do not fully match the called genes, so a read error is possible. J is TRBJ1-3 and V is TRBV11-2, with 12 nucleotides matching TRBD1. This CDR3 has 18 residues. The germline V gene has CDR1 SGHAT and CDR2 FQNNGV. The CDR3 sequence is CARSLVRDRGLSGNTIYF. For the CDR3, the DNA is TGTGCCCGCAGCTTAGTCCGGGACAGGGGGCTCTCTGGAAACACCATATATTTT.

This clonotype was seen at least ten times. The rearrangement joins TRBV20-1 to TRBJ2-2, with TRBD2 identical over 11 bases. Germline values: CDR1 DFQATT, CDR2 SNEGSKA (reference sequence). Germline trimming cut 8 bases from V and 1 base from J; bases unmatched to any gene: 6. CDR3 size: 15 residues. CDR3 sequence (DNA): TGCAGTTCACGAGGGACTAGCGGGAACACCGGGGAGCTGTTTTTT. Its protein is CSSRGTSGNTGELFF.

This clonotype has ten or more counts. The chain links TRBV2 to TRBJ2-1; 8 nucleotides match TRBD2. V was pared by 4 bases and J by 2 bases, with 4 bases of the junction left unmatched. This CDR3 has 15 residues. Germline-derived CDR1 and CDR2 are SNHLY and FYNNEI. CDR3 residues: CASSGPSGPYNEQFF. The CDR3 DNA reads as TGTGCCAGCAGTGGGCCTAGCGGGCCCTACAATGAGCAGTTCTTC. The complete variable domain, with remaining parts taken from reference TRBV2 and TRBJ2-1, reads EPEVTQTPSHQVTQMGQEVILRCVPISNHLYFYWYRQILGQKVEFLVSFYNNEISEKSEIFDDQFSVERPDGSNFTLKIRSTKLEDSAMYFCASSGPSGPYNEQFFGPGTRLTVL.

This clonotype has a count of ten or more. This CDR3 reads CASSQLTGAIYEQYF. For the CDR3, the DNA is TGCGCCAGCAGCCAATTGACAGGGGCTATCTACGAGCAGTACTTC. The V call is TRBV4-3, the J call TRBJ2-7; 8 nucleotides match TRBD1. The J segment lost 3 bases and the V segment lost 2 bases, leaving 6 bases of the junction unmatched. Looked up from germline, CDR1 is LGHNA and CDR2 is YSLEER. This CDR3 has 15 residues.

This clonotype was counted at least ten times. The gene calls are TRBV7-8 and TRBJ2-7; 9 bases match TRBD1. Germline V gives CDR1 SGHVS, CDR2 FQNEAQ. V dropped 5 bases and J dropped 4; count of bases not matched to a gene: 3. The CDR3 totals 13 residues. Written as DNA, the CDR3 is TGTGCCAGCAGCGAGGACAGGGGATACGAGCAGTACTTC. Protein sequence: CASSEDRGYEQYF.

At least ten counts were recorded for this clonotype. This sequence joins TRBV29-1 and TRBJ2-5, with a possible D match to TRBD1 (6 bases). CDR3 length: 12 residues. V was pared by 4 bases and J by 2 bases, with 8 bases between. Germline lookup yields CDR1 SQVTM and CDR2 ANQGSEA. The DNA for the CDR3 is TGCAGCGTTGCAGACAGGCAAGAGACCCAGTACTTC. Amino acids: CSVADRQETQYF.

Concerning this clonotype: A much larger clone differs from this one at a single base, so this may be a read error. The chain combines TRBV20-1 with TRBJ2-7; D may be TRBD2 (5 bases). Germline CDR1 and CDR2: DFQATT and SNEGSKA (reference sequence). This CDR3 region has 14 residues. This CDR3 is CSAKMYEEAYEQNF. The CDR3, as DNA: TGCAGTGCAAAGATGTATGAGGAGGCCTACGAGCAGAACTTC.

This clonotype was recorded a few times. In DNA, the CDR3 is TGCGCCAGCAGTGAGTCCCTCGCCGGCCCGGGGGGGGAAGCTTTCTTT. It specifies CASSESLAGPGGEAFF. The J gene is TRBJ1-1, the V gene TRBV10-2; TRBD1 might be the D (5 bases). CDR1 is WSHSY, CDR2 SAAADI, per germline. The germline V and J ends were trimmed by 0 bases and 8 bases, with 19 bases remaining between them. CDR3 length: 16 residues.

This clonotype has a handful of counts. This chain links TRBV7-9 with TRBJ2-3; D not certain. The length of the CDR3 is 12 residues. Looked up from germline, CDR1 is SEHNR and CDR2 is FQNEAQ (reference sequence). The V end was cut by 6 bases, the J end by 9 bases, with 13 bases between. CDR3 residues: CASSKNRVTQYF. Written as DNA, the CDR3 is TGTGCCAGCAGTAAAAACCGGGTCACGCAGTATTTT.

V and J are TRBV19 and TRBJ2-5; TRBD2 agrees at 12 bases. V lost 6 bases to trimming and J lost 1 base; unmatched junction nucleotides: 9. CDR3 length: 17 residues. Per the germline V gene, CDR1 is LNHDA and CDR2 is SQIVND (reference sequence). In DNA form, the CDR3 reads TGTGCCAGTAGCAAATACGGACTAGCGGGACTCCAAGAGACCCAGTACTTC. Protein sequence: CASSKYGLAGLQETQYF.

Regarding this clonotype: This may come from a read error, since a much larger clone is one base off. CDR3 in amino acids: CASSPGLADPPISYEQYF. The CDR3 DNA follows: TGTGCCAGCAGTCCAGGACTAGCGGATCCCCCAATCTCCTACGAGCAGTACTTC. V is TRBV28 and J is TRBJ2-7; 10 bases are a match to TRBD2. Germline lookup yields CDR1 MDHEN and CDR2 SYDVKM. This CDR3 has 18 amino acids. Trimming at V came to 5 bases and at J to 0 bases, leaving 13 bases not matched to a gene.

This clonotype occurred many times. This chain uses TRBV27 with TRBJ2-1; 12 nucleotides align to TRBD1. Germline V gene sequence: CDR1 MNHEY, CDR2 SMNVEV (reference sequence). This CDR3 region has 17 residues. V dropped 4 bases and J dropped 9; count of bases not matched to a gene: 13. The DNA of the CDR3 is TGTGCCAGCAGTTCTATATCCCGGGACAGGGGGCGCGGTGAGCAGTTCTTC. As protein: CASSSISRDRGRGEQFF.

In regard to this clonotype: This may stem from a read error, because a much larger clone lies one nucleotide away. This chain links TRBV12-3 or TRBV12-4 with TRBJ2-1, with a weak D call TRBD2 (5 bases). This CDR3 has 11 residues. The V gene lost 4 bases and the J gene lost 10 bases, with 8 bases spanning the gap. The CDR3 nucleotides read TGTGCCAGCAGTTCAGTAGCGGAGCAGTTCTTC. Encoded protein: CASSSVAEQFF.

This clonotype was picked up many times. The chain combines TRBV2 with TRBJ2-1; 7 positions agree with TRBD2. Germline loops: CDR1 SNHLY, CDR2 FYNNEI. The CDR3 loop spans 16 amino acids. Trimming cost V 6 bases and J 2 bases; bases outside gene matches: 10. CDR3 residues: CASSILADLAYNEQFF. The CDR3 nucleotides read TGTGCCAGCAGCATCCTAGCGGACCTAGCCTACAATGAGCAGTTCTTC.

This clonotype was detected many times. The chain employs TRBV19 and TRBJ1-1; D ambiguous. Germline values: CDR1 LNHDA, CDR2 SQIVND (reference sequence). The V and J ends lost 8 bases and 1 base respectively, with 8 bases between them. The length of the CDR3 is 12 residues. In DNA, the CDR3 is TGTGCCAGTGCCTGGGCGAACACTGAAGCTTTCTTT. Protein: CASAWANTEAFF.

This clonotype was detected many times. The chain has TRBV3-1 and TRBJ2-3; tentatively, D is TRBD1 or TRBD2 (5 bases each). The CDR3 extends over 13 amino acids. Trimming left V 1 base short and J 5 bases short, with 7 bases between. Germline V gene lookup returns CDR1 LGHDT and CDR2 YNNKEL (reference sequence). The CDR3 nucleotides are TGTGCCAGCAGCCAAGGGGGGAAAGATACGCAGTATTTT. Amino acids: CASSQGGKDTQYF.

At least ten counts were recorded for this clonotype. This sequence joins TRBV10-3 and TRBJ2-7; D remains ambiguous. The length of the CDR3 is 15 residues. Germline lookup yields CDR1 ENHRY and CDR2 SYGVKD. Trimming took off 0 bases at V and 2 bases at J, with 11 bases between the two ends. The CDR3 sequence: CAISESRGRTYEQYF. The CDR3 bases are TGTGCCATCAGTGAGTCTCGCGGTAGAACCTACGAGCAGTACTTC.

This clonotype showed up just a few times. J is TRBJ2-7 and V is TRBV6-2 or TRBV6-3; TRBD1 agrees at 10 bases. The CDR3 has 15 residues. With 5 bases clipped from V and 2 bases from J, the junction kept 6 bases outside the gene matches. CDR1 and CDR2 (germline): MNHEY, SVGEGT. CDR3 sequence (DNA): TGTGCCAGCAGTACGCCGGGACAGGGGACCTACGAGCAGTACTTC. It yields the protein CASSTPGQGTYEQYF.

This clonotype has more than one count but fewer than ten. The chain recombines TRBV5-1 with TRBJ1-2; D not certain. The germline gives CDR1 SGHRS, CDR2 YFSETQ. The CDR3 contains 14 residues. Trimming took 0 bases from V and 5 from J, leaving 11 bases between them. The CDR3 DNA is TGCGCCAGCAGCTTGGGGGCGGATTTGTATGGCTACACCTTC. Encoded protein: CASSLGADLYGYTF.

In this sample, this clonotype turned up many times. J is TRBJ2-7 and V is TRBV12-3 or TRBV12-4; TRBD2 is a possible D gene (5 bases). V lost 4 bases and J lost 6, with 10 bases in between. This CDR3 comprises 12 residues. The CDR3 is CASSSIRGEQYF. CDR3 DNA: TGTGCCAGCAGTTCAATACGGGGCGAGCAGTACTTC.

This clonotype was counted many times. The rearrangement uses TRBV29-1 and TRBJ1-1; D remains unclear. The CDR3 is 14 amino acids. Trimming pared 6 bases from V and 0 bases from J, leaving 14 bases between. The V gene's germline CDR1 is SQVTM and CDR2 ANQGSEA. The CDR3 protein is CSVVFDGLNTEAFF. The DNA of the CDR3 is TGCAGCGTCGTATTTGACGGATTGAACACTGAAGCTTTCTTT. The full variable domain, its missing parts supplied by reference TRBV29-1 and TRBJ1-1, is SAVISQKPSRDICQRGTSLTIQCQVDSQVTMMFWYRQQPGQSLTLIATANQGSEATYESGFVIDKFPISRPNLTFSTLTVSNMSPEDSSIYLCSVVFDGLNTEAFFGQGTRLTVV.

This clonotype was picked up many times. The J gene is TRBJ1-2, the V gene TRBV10-3, with TRBD1 as a possible D gene (6 bases). Trimming left V 3 bases short and J 4 bases short, with 12 bases between. The CDR3 has 14 amino acids. The germline V gene has CDR1 ENHRY and CDR2 SYGVKD. CDR3 sequence reads: CAISDIGQPYGYTF. The CDR3 nucleotides are TGTGCCATCAGTGACATCGGACAGCCCTATGGCTACACCTTC.